This TCR beta chain was sequenced during a study of regulatory dendritic cells for organ transplantation. Broader study findings: Memory CD8+ T cells were the most oligoclonal; naive cells were highly diverse.

In regard to this clone: What it binds is not known.

TCRdb keeps only in-frame clones here, not all; method: immunoSEQ multiplex PCR. The sample includes 25,000 to 30,000 clones, less than 85% of them seen just once. This CDR3 has 12 residues. V gave up 6 bases and J gave up 2 bases, with 4 bases separating them. Germline CDR1 MNHEY, CDR2 SVGAGI. Memory T cells were CD45RO+, naive were CD45RA+, sorted by FACS. This receptor was taken from a human donor in good health. The genes are TRBV6-5 and TRBJ2-2; no definite D call. The sample taken for sequencing was naive CD8+ T cells from blood. Subset indicated: CD45RA+ naive T cells. The chain's CDR3 is CASSSNTGELFF. In DNA form, the CDR3 reads TGTGCCAGCAGCTCCAACACCGGGGAGCTGTTTTTT.